These T cell receptor beta chains were read from a single sample in a study of blood T cell repertoires in COVID-19. The assay was immunoSEQ multiplex PCR, and TCRdb's table has in-frame clones only and misses some. Here the sample spans roughly 290,000 clones, around 90% being singletons. Sequenced sample: PBMCs or T cells enriched from blood (not recorded which). The receptor set was obtained from a young woman with acute COVID-19. The CDR3 runs from the conserved cysteine through the conserved F or W. A D gene is named only where the DNA matches it firmly. For some rows the clone size is stated as once, few or many, or as a class when expanded; others skip it.

d_gene: TRBD2; abundance: .; v_gene: TRBV4-1; j_gene: TRBJ2-1; CDR3aa: CASSQVARELRNEQFF; CDR3nt: TGCGCCAGCAGCCAAGTTGCGCGGGAGCTTCGGAATGAGCAGTTCTTC
d_gene: .; abundance: .; v_gene: TRBV5-8; j_gene: TRBJ2-6; CDR3aa: CASSPTGFSGANVLTF; CDR3nt: TGTGCCAGCAGCCCGACAGGTTTCTCTGGGGCCAACGTCCTGACTTTC
d_gene: .; abundance: .; v_gene: TRBV5-3; j_gene: TRBJ1-2; CDR3aa: CARSLEGWQALRVHPYYGYTF; CDR3nt: TGTGCCAGAAGCTTGGAAGGGTGGCAGGCCCTGAGGGTCCACCCCTACTATGGCTACACCTTC
d_gene: .; abundance: .; v_gene: TRBV7-2; j_gene: TRBJ2-6; CDR3aa: CASSSRGRDSGANVLTF; CDR3nt: TGTGCCAGCAGCTCCCGTGGACGGGACTCTGGGGCCAACGTCCTGACTTTC
d_gene: .; abundance: .; v_gene: TRBV25-1; j_gene: TRBJ2-3; CDR3aa: CASSLWRDQDTQYF; CDR3nt: TGTGCCAGCAGCCTCTGGCGGGATCAAGATACGCAGTATTTT
d_gene: TRBD2; abundance: .; v_gene: TRBV7-6; j_gene: TRBJ2-3; CDR3aa: CASSLGGLAGLTDTQYF; CDR3nt: TGTGCCAGCAGCTTAGGGGGACTAGCGGGGCTCACAGATACGCAGTATTTT
d_gene: TRBD2; abundance: .; v_gene: TRBV7-3; j_gene: TRBJ2-5; CDR3aa: CASSPTPGGLAGLWETQYF; CDR3nt: TGTGCCAGCAGCCCAACCCCAGGTGGATTAGCGGGACTCTGGGAGACCCAGTACTTC
d_gene: .; abundance: .; v_gene: TRBV28; j_gene: TRBJ2-7; CDR3aa: CASSWGAGRSYEQYF; CDR3nt: TGTGCCAGCAGTTGGGGAGCGGGCCGCTCCTACGAGCAGTACTTC
d_gene: TRBD2; abundance: .; v_gene: TRBV2; j_gene: TRBJ2-3; CDR3aa: CASSEGRALAGVADTQYF; CDR3nt: TGTGCCAGCAGTGAAGGAAGGGCCCTAGCGGGAGTAGCAGATACGCAGTATTTT
d_gene: .; abundance: .; v_gene: TRBV30; j_gene: TRBJ1-2; CDR3aa: CAWRELNYGYTF; CDR3nt: TGTGCCTGGAGGGAGCTTAACTATGGCTACACCTTC
d_gene: TRBD1; abundance: .; v_gene: TRBV28; j_gene: TRBJ2-7; CDR3aa: CASSLMGQSYEQYF; CDR3nt: TGTGCCAGCAGTTTAATGGGACAGAGTTACGAGCAGTACTTC
d_gene: TRBD2; abundance: .; v_gene: TRBV28; j_gene: TRBJ2-5; CDR3aa: CASRRLAGVGETQYF; CDR3nt: TGTGCCAGCAGGCGACTAGCGGGAGTGGGGGAGACCCAGTACTTC
d_gene: TRBD1; abundance: .; v_gene: TRBV10-2; j_gene: TRBJ2-1; CDR3aa: CASRPGTGGYEQFF; CDR3nt: TGCGCCAGCAGGCCCGGGACAGGGGGCTATGAGCAGTTCTTC
d_gene: .; abundance: .; v_gene: TRBV10-3; j_gene: TRBJ1-1; CDR3aa: CAIMANQNTEAFF; CDR3nt: TGTGCCATCATGGCAAATCAGAACACTGAAGCTTTCTTT
d_gene: .; abundance: .; v_gene: TRBV29-1; j_gene: TRBJ2-2; CDR3aa: CSVEGPGAVTGELFF; CDR3nt: TGCAGCGTTGAAGGTCCGGGTGCGGTCACCGGGGAGCTGTTTTTT
d_gene: TRBD1; abundance: .; v_gene: TRBV20-1; j_gene: TRBJ2-5; CDR3aa: CSASVPRGRETQYF; CDR3nt: TGCAGTGCTAGTGTCCCTAGGGGGCGAGAGACCCAGTACTTC
d_gene: TRBD1; abundance: .; v_gene: TRBV5-4; j_gene: TRBJ1-2; CDR3aa: CASSLRQGGSYGYTF; CDR3nt: TGTGCCAGCAGCTTACGGCAGGGGGGATCGTATGGCTACACCTTC
d_gene: .; abundance: .; v_gene: TRBV18; j_gene: TRBJ1-1; CDR3aa: CASSPTQGLNTETFF; CDR3nt: TGTGCCAGCTCACCTACACAGGGACTAAACACTGAAACTTTCTTT
d_gene: TRBD2; abundance: .; v_gene: TRBV7-9; j_gene: TRBJ2-1; CDR3aa: CASTGTSGPGEQFF; CDR3nt: TGTGCCAGCACCGGGACTAGCGGGCCGGGGGAGCAGTTCTTC
d_gene: TRBD1; abundance: .; v_gene: TRBV5-8; j_gene: TRBJ2-7; CDR3aa: CASSTGTGVDYEQYF; CDR3nt: TGTGCCAGCAGCACTGGGACAGGGGTGGACTACGAGCAGTACTTC
d_gene: .; abundance: .; v_gene: TRBV12-3/TRBV12-4; j_gene: TRBJ2-5; CDR3aa: CASSPRIQETQYF; CDR3nt: TGTGCCAGCAGTCCTAGGATCCAAGAGACCCAGTACTTC
d_gene: .; abundance: .; v_gene: TRBV7-9; j_gene: TRBJ1-1; CDR3aa: CASRVRMNTEAFF; CDR3nt: TGTGCCAGCAGGGTCAGGATGAACACTGAAGCTTTCTTT
d_gene: TRBD1; abundance: .; v_gene: TRBV7-8; j_gene: TRBJ2-2; CDR3aa: CASSLERQGRTGELFF; CDR3nt: TGTGCCAGCAGCTTAGAGAGACAGGGGCGGACCGGGGAGCTGTTTTTT
d_gene: .; abundance: .; v_gene: TRBV18; j_gene: TRBJ2-1; CDR3aa: CASSPPMGRGNEQFF; CDR3nt: TGTGCCAGCTCACCACCAATGGGGCGCGGCAATGAGCAGTTCTTC
d_gene: .; abundance: .; v_gene: TRBV13; j_gene: TRBJ2-5; CDR3aa: CASSFTGRSETQYF; CDR3nt: TGTGCCAGCAGCTTTACAGGGCGGTCAGAGACCCAGTACTTC
d_gene: .; abundance: .; v_gene: TRBV10-2; j_gene: TRBJ2-2; CDR3aa: CASSVLGPGELFF; CDR3nt: TGCGCCAGCAGTGTGCTAGGCCCCGGGGAGCTGTTTTTT
d_gene: .; abundance: once; v_gene: TRBV29-1; j_gene: TRBJ2-2; CDR3aa: CSVQDWQGHAGELFF; CDR3nt: TGCAGCGTTCAGGATTGGCAGGGTCATGCCGGGGAGCTGTTTTTT
d_gene: .; abundance: .; v_gene: TRBV3-1/TRBV3-2; j_gene: TRBJ2-2; CDR3aa: CASSQVVRRNTGELFF; CDR3nt: TGTGCCAGCAGCCAAGTTGTTCGGAGAAACACCGGGGAGCTGTTTTTT
d_gene: .; abundance: .; v_gene: TRBV3-1/TRBV3-2; j_gene: TRBJ1-2; CDR3aa: CASSQTYRSNYGYTF; CDR3nt: TGTGCCAGCAGCCAAACCTACAGGAGCAACTATGGCTACACCTTC